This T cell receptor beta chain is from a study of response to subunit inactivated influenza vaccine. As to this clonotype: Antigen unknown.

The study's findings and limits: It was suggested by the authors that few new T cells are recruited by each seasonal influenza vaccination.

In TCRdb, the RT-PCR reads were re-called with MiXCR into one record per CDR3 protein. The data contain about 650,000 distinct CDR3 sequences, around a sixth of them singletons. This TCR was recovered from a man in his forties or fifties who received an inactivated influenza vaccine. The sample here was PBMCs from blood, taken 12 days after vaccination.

CDR3 residues: CASSISPGLEAFF. The DNA for the CDR3 is TGTGCCAGCAGTATCTCGCCTGGGTTGGAAGCTTTCTTT. The V call is TRBV6-4, the J call TRBJ1-1; D unclear. CDR1 and CDR2 (germline): MRHNA, SNTAGT. This CDR3 has 13 residues. Trimming shortened V by 5 bases and J by 8 bases, and 15 bases separated the two germline ends.